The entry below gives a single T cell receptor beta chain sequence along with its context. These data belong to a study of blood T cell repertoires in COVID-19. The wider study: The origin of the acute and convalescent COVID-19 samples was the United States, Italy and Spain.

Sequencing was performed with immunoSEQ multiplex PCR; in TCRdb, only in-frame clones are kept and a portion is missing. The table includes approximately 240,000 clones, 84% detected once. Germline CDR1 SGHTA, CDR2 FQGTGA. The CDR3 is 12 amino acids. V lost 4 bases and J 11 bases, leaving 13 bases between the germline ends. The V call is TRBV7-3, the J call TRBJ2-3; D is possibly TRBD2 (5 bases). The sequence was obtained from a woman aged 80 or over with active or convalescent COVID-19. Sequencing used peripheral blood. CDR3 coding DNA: TGTGCCAGCAGCTCTAGAGAGGGTCGGCAGTATTTT. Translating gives CASSSREGRQYF.